This T cell receptor beta chain was captured by sequencing in a study of T-cell memory formation after mild COVID-19. General study points: The main location of contracting CD4+ clones was CM and EM, and that of contracting CD8+ clones was EMRA. The SARS-CoV-2 specificity of second-wave clones reaching peak at day 37 remained unverified. Pre-infection memory carried some responding clones, suggesting that cross-reactive memory joined.

After 5'RACE with constant-segment primers, TCR alpha and TCR beta cDNA libraries carrying sample barcodes and UMIs were obtained. Each CDR3 protein gets one entry after TCRdb re-called the 5' RACE reads with MiXCR. Here the sample spans around 110,000 distinct CDR3 sequences, around 12% being singletons. This CDR3 has 15 amino acids. With 4 bases clipped from V and 4 bases from J, the junction kept 8 bases outside the gene matches. Germline-derived CDR1 and CDR2 are LGHNA and YSLEER. This clonotype was picked up a small number of times. Its cognate antigen is unknown. The sample consisted of PBMCs or a T cell subset sorted from them (not recorded which). The rearrangement links TRBV4-3 to TRBJ2-3, with 7 positions matching TRBD2. This receptor was obtained from an adult woman who had mild COVID-19 (a few samples of this study predate the infection). Cell type and time point are not known. CDR3 nucleotides: TGCGCCAGCAGCCCGACTTCCGGGAGGTCAGATACGCAGTATTTT. Amino acid sequence: CASSPTSGRSDTQYF.